This TCR beta chain stems from a study of cytomegalovirus exposure and HLA in healthy donors. Trimming took 4 bases from V and 8 from J; bases not matched to a gene: 7. Germline V gene sequence: CDR1 SNHLY, CDR2 FYNNEI. CDR3 length: 14 amino acids. Study conclusions and caveats: Analysis was performed later, and it showed HLA-associated TCR beta chains to be more clonally expanded than equally common others.

Regarding this clone: Its specificity is not known.

Primers included in the PCR were 60 Vbeta and 13 Jbeta primers. The data were produced by immunoSEQ multiplex PCR, yet TCRdb's version contains in-frame clones alone and is incomplete. This table has about 130,000 clones, 81% appearing once. The TCR was taken from a young man in good health and CMV-seropositive. V and J are TRBV2 and TRBJ2-1, with TRBD2 matching 8 bases. Input material: PBMCs. CDR3 amino acids: CASSVGGVLDEQFF. The CDR3 region has the DNA TGTGCCAGCAGTGTCGGGGGGGTGTTGGATGAGCAGTTCTTC.